This TCR beta chain was sequenced for a study of shared clonotypes between healthy human individuals. Study results and limitations: Unshared clonotypes carried lower generation probabilities than those common to all four donors.

There were only Caucasian adults among the donors, and all lived in Nashville, Tennessee. To note about this clone: Its antigen is not known.

V was trimmed by 0 bases and J by 5 bases, leaving 5 bases between them. The germline gives CDR1 MNHEY, CDR2 SVGAGI. The CDR3 spans 13 residues. Sorted-subset replicate PCRs used about 200 ng DNA, about 30,000 T cell genomes. Produced via immunoSEQ multiplex PCR; TCRdb's table is partial and in-frame only. The data show about 2,500,000 clones, with approximately 94% seen just once and 0.14% held by the top ten. The sample consisted of naive CD4+ T cells sorted from blood. Subset of the sample: CD45RA+ positively selected. This TCR was recovered from a man aged 18 to 35 in good health. The chain recombines TRBV6-5 with TRBJ2-1; no clear D gene. CDR3 protein: CASSYSKDNEQFF. The CDR3 region has the DNA TGTGCCAGCAGTTACTCGAAGGACAATGAGCAGTTCTTC.